This record looks at one T cell receptor (beta chain) sequence and its context. Its cognate antigen is unknown. Sequencing used immunoSEQ version 4 in survey mode. Produced via immunoSEQ multiplex PCR; TCRdb's table is partial and in-frame only. The top ten clones hold approximately 15% of a sample with about 41,000 clones, approximately 80% of them seen once. The data originate from a study of persistence of HIV-infected CD4 T cells. Across the whole study: Isolated cells were CMV- and HIV-1 Gag-responding CD4+ T cells.

Overlapping HIV-1 Gag 15-mer peptides at 0.85 to 1 ug per peptide per mL were used. CD40L-negative CD69-negative CD45RO-high memory CD4+ T cells were sorted as populations depleted of antigen-responding cells. Suppressive ART was started during chronic HIV-1 infection in these adults. Donors had undetectable plasma HIV-1 RNA, under 50 copies/mL, for 4+ years. Study results and caveats: Degenerate expanded CDR3beta sequences were enriched among CMV- and Gag-responding cells.

V lost 2 bases and J lost 2, with 9 bases in between. Germline CDR1 reads SGHAT; CDR2 reads FQDESV (reference sequence). The CDR3 has 14 amino acids. The rearrangement joins TRBV11-1 to TRBJ1-2; D gene unclear. The material was CD4+ T cells sorted from PBMCs after roughly 20-hour stimulation, obtained from a patient who received antiretroviral therapy. This TCR derives from an adult man with HIV who was CMV-seropositive. CDR3 in DNA: TGTGCCAGCAGCTTAAACCCCGCCAACTATGGCTACACCTTC. It codes for CASSLNPANYGYTF.